This TCR beta chain was recorded in a study of T-cell memory formation after mild COVID-19. Study-wide points: From day 15 to 85, contracting clones were balanced between CD4 and CD8, whereas later expanders leaned toward CD4+. The study detected some responding clones in pre-infection memory, suggesting cross-reactive memory joined.

V shed 1 base and J shed 4 bases, with 11 bases lying between them. CDR3 length: 14 residues. Germline V gene data show CDR1 as SGHAT and CDR2 as FQNNGV. Ten or more counts support this clonotype. Antigen unknown. A 5'RACE reaction primed in the constant segment made cDNA libraries of TCR alpha and TCR beta, and these carried sample barcodes and UMIs. TCRdb reanalysed the 5' RACE reads using MiXCR and keeps one entry per CDR3 protein. The sample holds 35,000 to 55,000 distinct CDR3 sequences; 7.5% to 10% are singletons and the top ten take roughly 12%. The rearrangement joins TRBV11-2 to TRBJ2-7; tentatively, D is TRBD1 (6 bases). The sequence derives from an adult woman who had mild COVID-19 (a few samples of this study predate the infection). Cell type and time point are not known. Sample: PBMCs or a T cell subset sorted from them (not recorded which). For the CDR3, the DNA is TGTGCCAGCAGCTTAGGGACAGAGCTTTACGAGCAGTACTTC. It translates to CASSLGTELYEQYF.